The 13 T cell receptor beta chains in this list originate from one sample, sequenced in a study of cytomegalovirus exposure and HLA in healthy donors (dated by TCRdb to about 2017). Libraries were prepared through the immunoSEQ multiplex PCR assay. For the multiplex PCR, a mixture combining 60 forward primers for TCR Vbeta segments and 13 reverse primers for TCR Jbeta segments was used. In its TCRdb copy, this immuneACCESS table keeps in-frame sequences only and misses some clones. Where compared with another copy, unresolved V genes explain less than half of these, and the others have no known cause. Present in this sample are about 190,000 clones, 83% of which were seen just once. Over 1.5% of the sample is held by the ten biggest clonotypes. Sequencing was done on a sample of PBMCs. These receptors were collected from a man aged 45 to 65 in good health and CMV-seronegative.

V gene TRBV5-6 combines with J gene TRBJ2-3; D uncertain. The CDR3 runs 12 residues. Trimming cost V 4 bases and J 14 bases, with 17 bases left between them. Germline-derived CDR1 and CDR2 are SGHDT and YYEEEE. The CDR3 DNA follows: TGTGCCAGCAGCCCTCTCCCCGCGCCCCCGTATTTT. Translating it yields CASSPLPAPPYF. The full variable domain, with the rest looked up from reference TRBV5-6 and TRBJ2-3, is DAGVTQSPTHLIKTRGQQVTLRCSPKSGHDTVSWYQQALGQGPQFIFQYYEEEERQRGNFPDRFSGHQFPNYSSELNVNALLLGDSALYLCASSPLPAPPYFGPGTRLTVL.

The chain couples TRBV29-1 to TRBJ1-2; D is unresolved. Trimming removed 2 bases from V and 7 bases from J, with 11 bases in between. Per the germline V gene, CDR1 is SQVTM and CDR2 is ANQGSEA. This CDR3 has 12 residues. In DNA form, the CDR3 reads TGCAGCGTTGAATCCACGGGGTCTGGCTACACCTTC. It specifies CSVESTGSGYTF. The entire variable domain, with the rest obtained from reference TRBV29-1 and TRBJ1-2, is as follows: SAVISQKPSRDICQRGTSLTIQCQVDSQVTMMFWYRQQPGQSLTLIATANQGSEATYESGFVIDKFPISRPNLTFSTLTVSNMSPEDSSIYLCSVESTGSGYTFGSGTRLTVV.

The V gene is TRBV4-1, the J gene TRBJ2-1; possible D gene TRBD2, 5 bases. From germline, CDR1 is MGHRA and CDR2 YSYEKL. The V gene lost 2 bases and the J gene lost 6 bases, with 11 bases spanning the gap. The length of the CDR3 is 14 residues. CDR3 coding DNA: TGCGCCAGCAGCCAAACCCCGGGATCCAATGAGCAGTTCTTC. Translated: CASSQTPGSNEQFF.

The sample holds one count of this clone. The chain uses TRBV2 and TRBJ2-1; TRBD2 might be the D (6 bases). Trimming shortened V by 6 bases and J by 0 bases, and 15 bases separated the two germline ends. This CDR3 is built from 16 residues. Looked up from germline, CDR1 is SNHLY and CDR2 is FYNNEI. The CDR3: CASRDRDFGSYNEQFF. For the CDR3, the DNA is TGTGCCAGCAGGGACCGGGACTTTGGCTCCTACAATGAGCAGTTCTTC.

V and J are TRBV7-3 and TRBJ1-1; TRBD1 is a possible D gene (5 bases). Germline V lookup: CDR1 SGHTA, CDR2 FQGTGA. The CDR3 spans 15 residues. V lost 5 bases and J lost 4, with 17 bases in between. CDR3 nucleotide sequence: TGTGCCAGCAGCCCATCTCCTGGGGGAGGCACTGAAGCTTTCTTT. Translation gives CASSPSPGGGTEAFF.

This clone has only a few counts. The J gene is TRBJ1-1, the V gene TRBV7-9; TRBD1 matches 8 bases. V trimming: 0 bases; J trimming: 5 bases; junction bases outside the gene matches: 17. From germline, CDR1 is SEHNR and CDR2 FQNEAQ (reference sequence). CDR3 size: 19 residues. CDR3 region: CASSLAGGRQGAWRTEAFF. In nucleotides, the CDR3 is TGTGCCAGCAGCTTAGCGGGGGGTAGGCAGGGGGCCTGGAGGACTGAAGCTTTCTTT.

This chain uses TRBV7-9 with TRBJ2-7; maybe TRBD1 (7 bases). Germline lookup yields CDR1 SEHNR and CDR2 FQNEAQ (reference sequence). Trimming shortened V by 1 base and J by 4 bases, and 14 bases separated the two germline ends. The CDR3 spans 15 residues. The CDR3 region is CASSLDRGLQYEQYF. The CDR3 coding sequence is TGTGCCAGCAGCTTAGACAGGGGACTTCAATACGAGCAGTACTTC.

As for this clone: The same CDR3 also results from other DNA sequences found in this sample. The chain has TRBV7-2 and TRBJ1-1, with 7 bases aligning to TRBD1. CDR3 length: 14 residues. Germline V lookup: CDR1 SGHTA, CDR2 FQGNSA. The V and J ends lost 1 base and 4 bases, in that order; junction bases with no gene match: 3. CDR3 amino acids: CASSLDRGGTEAFF. For the CDR3, the DNA is TGTGCCAGCAGCTTAGACAGGGGAGGCACTGAAGCTTTCTTT.

The chain couples TRBV5-6 to TRBJ2-5, with 12 bases matching TRBD2. The trim removed 1 base at V and 4 bases at J, leaving 5 bases unmatched. The CDR3 loop spans 16 amino acids. Germline V gene sequence: CDR1 SGHDT, CDR2 YYEEEE. DNA for the CDR3: TGTGCCAGCAGCTTGATGACTAGCGGGAGTGTAGAGACCCAGTACTTC. Translation gives CASSLMTSGSVETQYF.

This chain connects TRBV6-5 to TRBJ2-7, with D possibly being TRBD1 (6 bases). This CDR3 is 13 amino acids long. Trimming removed 4 bases at V and 6 bases at J, with 13 bases between. CDR1 and CDR2 from the germline V gene are MNHEY and SVGAGI. The CDR3 reads CASSSVQGSEQYF. The CDR3 nucleotides are TGTGCCAGCAGTTCAGTACAGGGATCCGAGCAGTACTTC.

The V gene is TRBV7-2, the J gene TRBJ2-7; TRBD1 might be the D (6 bases). V shed 5 bases and J shed 2 bases, with 16 bases lying between them. CDR3 size: 15 residues. The germline gives CDR1 SGHTA, CDR2 FQGNSA. CDR3 region: CASSPGLEGAYEQYF. DNA of the CDR3: TGTGCCAGCAGCCCCGGACTTGAGGGGGCCTACGAGCAGTACTTC.

The V and J genes are TRBV5-1 and TRBJ2-5; 9 positions agree with TRBD2. In germline, CDR1 is SGHRS, CDR2 YFSETQ. Trimming removed 4 bases from V and 1 base from J; junction bases left unmatched: 8. The CDR3 is 16 amino acids. As DNA, the CDR3 is TGCGCCAGCAGCCGTTTTGCGGGGGGGACCCAAGAGACCCAGTACTTC. Amino acids: CASSRFAGGTQETQYF.

In regard to this clone: A read error may account for a junction end that differs from germline. This rearrangement joins TRBV7-7 to TRBJ2-1, with 9 bases lining up with TRBD2. This CDR3 is built from 14 residues. Looked up from germline, CDR1 is SSHAT and CDR2 is FNYEAQ (reference sequence). CDR3 sequence: CASSATSGSSEQFF. In DNA form, the CDR3 reads TGTGCTAGCAGCGCCACTAGCGGGTCGAGTGAGCAGTTCTTC.